This T cell receptor beta chain was sequenced in a study of CD8+ T cells in alopecia areata (dated by TCRdb to 2016 to 2019). As for the study more broadly: Treated patients were enrolled in an open-label pilot trial of oral tofacitinib at 5 to 10 mg twice daily for moderate-to-severe alopecia areata. Patients stayed on tofacitinib for 6 to 18 months and then had 6 months of follow-up off drug so that delayed response and recurrence could be assessed. The SALT score, which quantifies the percentage of affected scalp surface area, was used to measure disease severity in treated patients. In both human patients and the C3H/HeJ mouse model, the study applied high-throughput TCRbeta sequencing to look at T cell clonal expansion in alopecia areata. On the human side, TCRbeta sequencing was run on scalp tissue and on sorted CD4+ and CD8+ peripheral blood T cells from healthy controls and from alopecia areata patients with either patchy or totalis/universalis disease. Patients on tofacitinib were biopsied at baseline and after 4 and 24 weeks of treatment, and several of the patients also had a later scalp biopsy. Scalp clonality was compared among normal scalp (n=4), patchy alopecia areata scalp (n=8), and alopecia totalis/universalis scalp (n=8). RNA was extracted with the PAXgene miRNA kit for fixed scalp, the miRNeasy kit for PBMCs, and the RNeasy kit for mouse skin. Amplification of TCRbeta CDR3 regions was done by immunoSEQ multiplex PCR using 35 Vbeta forward primers and 13 Jbeta reverse primers. Study-wide conclusions, independent of this receptor: Because the treated cohort was small and had just a single nonresponder, larger studies are needed to establish links between baseline CD8+ expansion and response. Tofacitinib significantly decreased scalp clonality and the number of expanded CD8+ clones among the top 100 scalp clones. Shared TCR sequences between patients were less evident than in mice, which may be partly attributable to HLA diversity in the patient population. Many expanded lesional clones were found to persist in scalp and blood during tofacitinib treatment, and relapse after treatment cessation may be partly explained by this persistence. Compared with normal scalp, lesional scalp had higher clonality and more expanded CD8+ clones, particularly in alopecia totalis/universalis, a pattern that suggests antigenic drive. Unlike mouse skin, where gammadelta T cells dominate, normal human skin contains resident alphabeta T cells that get sequenced too, which complicates analysis of the scalp TCR repertoire.

The CDR3 contains 12 residues, cysteine and phenylalanine counted. The CDR3 DNA has 36 bases and is translated from base 1. The germline V gene sets CDR1 to SGHTA and CDR2 to FQGNSA. The trim is 5 bases for V and 6 bases for J, with a gap of 11 bases between the germline ends. Explained via the paper, the time point label denotes: about 25 weeks on oral tofacitinib. Sample treatment or condition, as interpreted from the label and publication: oral pan-JAK inhibitor, 5-10 mg twice daily. Lesional scalp punch biopsies and peripheral blood were collected from alopecia areata patients. PBMCs were isolated by density centrifugation and stained for CD3, CD4 and CD8, and CD4+ and CD8+ T cells were sorted on a FACSAria. Concerning this clone itself: It lacks a known antigen. The record has no base qualities; no much larger clone is one base away.

Library preparation employed the immunoSEQ multiplex PCR assay. RNA was extracted from all samples and reverse transcribed into cDNA as template for TCR sequencing. SuperScript III was used for first-strand cDNA synthesis, primed with a 2:1 mix of oligo-dT and random hexamers. A synthetic immune receptor repertoire was used to assess amplification bias, and residual bias was removed computationally. In the source study's methods: Raw reads were preprocessed for error removal, and CDR3 was defined according to IMGT conventions as running from the conserved cysteine to phenylalanine. Clonality was computed as 1 minus the Shannon entropy, with the entropy normalized by log2 of the number of productive unique TCRs. Whether each scalp clone was CD4 or CD8 was inferred by checking scalp TCRbeta sequences against the CD4 and CD8 repertoires from sorted blood. TCRdb carries this immuneACCESS record with in-frame sequences only. Its versions omit some clonotypes, under half of them owing to an unresolved V gene in the studies checked, with the rest unexplained. Clone size and the V and J calls come from that table; the DNA yielded D and trimming. The sample includes 270,000 or so clones, with 55% to 75% observed a single time. The ten biggest clones cover more than 1.5% of the sample.

Sequenced material: CD4+ T cells sorted from blood, taken at week 24, from a patient treated with tofacitinib. The sequence links TRBV7-2 to TRBJ2-7; the D gene is not confidently resolved. The clonotype was recovered from a human donor with alopecia areata. DNA sequence: TGTGCCAGCAGCACGCCACCCCTCGAGCAGTACTTC. This gives the protein CASSTPPLEQYF.